The next 4 T cell receptor beta chains were all read from a single sample in a study of shared T cell receptors in the human thymus. Profiling relied on immunoSEQ multiplex PCR, and the TCRdb table lists in-frame clones only, not all of them. In the table there are hundreds of thousands of clones, over 75% of which are singletons. Another study also made use of these data, one on human thymus T cells.

Material for sequencing was thymocytes. Receptors were obtained from a boy younger than two with a congenital heart defect.

The gene calls are TRBV30 and TRBJ2-1; 11 bases line up with TRBD2. This CDR3 is built from 16 residues. Germline V gene lookup returns CDR1 GTSNPN and CDR2 SVGIG (reference sequence). J gave up 7 bases and V 5 bases, and 13 bases lay outside the gene matches. The CDR3 sequence is CAWSRGGSGRGNEQFF. Here the CDR3 DNA reads TGTGCCTGGTCCCGCGGGGGTAGCGGGAGGGGTAATGAGCAGTTCTTC. Full variable domain (remainder filled in from reference TRBV30 and TRBJ2-1): SQTIHQWPATLVQPVGSPLSLECTVEGTSNPNLYWYRQAAGRGLQLLFYSVGIGQISSEVPQNLSASRPQDRQFILSSKKLLLSDSGFYLCAWSRGGSGRGNEQFFGPGTRLTVL.

The chain joins TRBV7-9 to TRBJ2-2, with 11 bases lining up with TRBD2. This CDR3 contains 16 residues. Unmatched junction bases numbered 9, after V lost 4 bases and J lost 8 bases. CDR1 is SEHNR and CDR2 is FQNEAQ in the germline V gene (reference sequence). The CDR3 nucleotides are TGTGCCAGCAGCTATCGGACTAGCGGGTTCGGGGGGGAGCTGTTTTTT. This encodes CASSYRTSGFGGELFF.

The chain carries TRBV11-1 and TRBJ2-7; weak D call: TRBD2 (6 bases). V was trimmed by 4 bases and J by 5 bases, leaving 18 bases between them. CDR1 and CDR2 from the germline V gene are SGHAT and FQDESV (reference sequence). CDR3 length: 15 amino acids. DNA for the CDR3: TGTGCCAGCAGCTCCCTGGGGCGGGATGGGAACGAGCAGTACTTC. It encodes CASSSLGRDGNEQYF.

The gene calls are TRBV30 and TRBJ2-1; D perhaps matches TRBD2 (5 bases). Trimming took off 0 bases at V and 1 base at J, with 13 bases between the two ends. The CDR3 has 16 residues. Looked up from germline, CDR1 is GTSNPN and CDR2 is SVGIG (reference sequence). This chain's CDR3 is CAWSVVLLASYNEQFF. In nucleotides, the CDR3 is TGTGCCTGGAGTGTGGTATTGCTAGCATCCTACAATGAGCAGTTCTTC.